The 24 T cell receptor beta chains below come from one sample, sequenced in a study of cytomegalovirus exposure and HLA in healthy donors. PCR employed 60 Vbeta and 13 Jbeta primers. Profiling relied on immunoSEQ multiplex PCR, and the TCRdb table lists in-frame clones only, not all of them. Of about 110,000 clones in the sample, about four fifths are singletons; the top ten hold 6.1%. The material sequenced was PBMCs. The receptors were gathered from a woman aged 45-65 years in good health and CMV-seropositive.

In its sample, this clone was seen a few times. The chain joins TRBV6-6 to TRBJ1-1, with 9 bases that match TRBD1. Per the germline V gene, CDR1 is MNHNY and CDR2 is SVGAGI (reference sequence). The J segment lost 6 bases and the V segment lost 7 bases, leaving 9 bases of the junction unmatched. The CDR3 is 14 amino acids. The CDR3 nucleotides are TGTGCCAGCACCGATACAGGGGGCCAATCTGAAGCTTTCTTT. Residues: CASTDTGGQSEAFF.

The chain joins TRBV9 to TRBJ2-7, with D maybe TRBD1 (6 bases). The CDR3 totals 16 residues. From germline, CDR1 is SGDLS and CDR2 YYNGEE. V was pared by 0 bases and J by 3 bases, with 16 bases between. The CDR3 nucleotides read TGTGCCAGCAGCGTAGGTGGCAGGGGCCCCCTCTACGAGCAGTACTTC. Its protein product is CASSVGGRGPLYEQYF.

This chain connects TRBV5-1 to TRBJ2-3; 13 bases agree with TRBD2. This CDR3 comprises 16 residues. Germline-derived CDR1 and CDR2 are SGHRS and YFSETQ. Trimming cost V 2 bases and J 5 bases; bases outside gene matches: 5. CDR3 nucleotides: TGCGCCAGCAGCTTTACTAGCGGGGGGGCTGGAGATACGCAGTATTTT. As protein: CASSFTSGGAGDTQYF.

V and J are TRBV10-3 and TRBJ2-7; maybe TRBD2 (7 bases). The CDR3 is 14 amino acids. Between the trimmed V and J ends, which lost 4 bases and 0 bases, there was a span of 10 bases. Germline assignment: CDR1 ENHRY and CDR2 SYGVKD. The CDR3 sequence is CAISGEGDSYEQYF. DNA for the CDR3: TGTGCCATCAGTGGGGAGGGGGACTCCTACGAGCAGTACTTC.

This clone was seen only a few times. The rearrangement uses TRBV10-3 and TRBJ1-2, with a tentative D call TRBD1 (5 bases). The V gene's germline CDR1 is ENHRY and CDR2 SYGVKD. V lost 10 bases and J lost 8, with 20 bases in between. The CDR3 is 13 amino acids. The CDR3 bases are TGTGCCACCCATACCGGGGGAATAGGCGGCTACACCTTC. Protein sequence: CATHTGGIGGYTF.

The V gene is TRBV28, the J gene TRBJ1-4; weak D call: TRBD1 (5 bases). V was trimmed by 3 bases and J by 2 bases, leaving 7 bases between them. The CDR3 extends over 14 amino acids. The germline gives CDR1 MDHEN, CDR2 SYDVKM. CDR3 nucleotide sequence: TGTGCCAGCAGTTTTGGGGCTACTAATGAAAAACTGTTTTTT. As protein: CASSFGATNEKLFF.

V usage is TRBV29-1 and J usage is TRBJ2-5; 8 bases agree with TRBD2. The CDR3 is made up of 15 amino acids. Germline loops: CDR1 SQVTM, CDR2 ANQGSEA. J was trimmed by 0 bases and V by 5 bases; bases with no gene match: 8. CDR3 protein: CSVLPSGGDQETQYF. CDR3 nucleotides: TGCAGCGTTTTGCCGAGCGGGGGAGACCAAGAGACCCAGTACTTC.

This clone was counted once. This rearrangement joins TRBV27 to TRBJ2-1, with D possibly matching TRBD2 (6 bases). The length of the CDR3 is 13 residues. V lost 3 bases, J lost 7 bases, and 10 bases lay in between. CDR1 and CDR2 from the germline V gene are MNHEY and SMNVEV (reference sequence). CDR3 DNA sequence: TGTGCCAGCAGTTTTATTGGGAGGAATGAGCAGTTCTTC. This translates into CASSFIGRNEQFF.

This clone occurred a few times. The genes are TRBV7-3 and TRBJ2-1, with TRBD1 matching 8 bases. Unmatched junction bases numbered 9, after V lost 5 bases and J lost 6 bases. CDR3 length: 15 amino acids. CDR1 and CDR2 from the germline V gene are SGHTA and FQGTGA. The CDR3 coding sequence is TGTGCCAGCAGCCAAGAGGACAGGGCCCCCAATGAGCAGTTCTTC. It specifies CASSQEDRAPNEQFF.

This clone showed up just once. The chain joins TRBV10-3 to TRBJ1-3; possibly TRBD1 for D (6 bases). The CDR3 loop spans 17 amino acids. In germline, CDR1 is ENHRY, CDR2 SYGVKD. Trimming cost V 6 bases and J 0 bases, with 18 bases left between them. The CDR3 region is CAIRTHGQTFSGNTIYF. The DNA of the CDR3 is TGTGCCATCAGGACCCACGGACAGACGTTCTCTGGAAACACCATATATTTT.

This rearrangement joins TRBV2 to TRBJ2-7, with TRBD2 matching 7 bases. Trimming cost V 0 bases and J 5 bases; bases outside gene matches: 13. The CDR3 sequence is 17 residues long. Germline V CDR1 and CDR2: SNHLY, FYNNEI. CDR3: CASSEAGVRGGEDEQYF. The DNA of the CDR3 is TGTGCCAGCAGTGAAGCGGGGGTACGGGGAGGGGAAGACGAGCAGTACTTC.

The rearrangement links TRBV5-1 to TRBJ2-5; 12 nucleotides agree with TRBD2. The trim removed 4 bases at V and 5 bases at J, leaving 6 bases unmatched. CDR1 SGHRS and CDR2 YFSETQ come from the germline V gene. The CDR3 extends over 15 amino acids. CDR3 sequence: CASSPSGGAGETQYF. DNA for the CDR3: TGCGCCAGCAGCCCTAGCGGGGGGGCCGGGGAGACCCAGTACTTC.

The chain employs TRBV7-9 and TRBJ2-7; possibly TRBD1 for D (6 bases). The CDR3 is 14 residues long. Trimming pared 5 bases from V and 3 bases from J, leaving 14 bases between. Germline V lookup: CDR1 SEHNR, CDR2 FQNEAQ (reference sequence). This CDR3 reads CASSNVQGVYEQYF. In DNA, the CDR3 is TGTGCCAGCAGCAACGTACAGGGTGTCTACGAGCAGTACTTC.

This clone was counted between two and nine times. As DNA, the CDR3 is TGTGCCAGCAGAGGGACAGGGGCCCAGCCCCAGCATTTT. Translation gives CASRGTGAQPQHF. The chain carries TRBV6-5 and TRBJ1-5; 10 bases match TRBD1. CDR1 is MNHEY and CDR2 is SVGAGI in the germline V gene. This CDR3 region has 13 residues. After removal of 6 bases from V and 7 bases from J, the junction contained 3 bases not matched to a gene.

This rearrangement joins TRBV19 to TRBJ1-6, with D maybe TRBD1 (5 bases). The CDR3 has 15 residues. The V end lost 3 bases, the J end lost 5 bases, and 11 bases lay between the germline ends. CDR1 and CDR2 from the germline V gene are LNHDA and SQIVND (reference sequence). Written as DNA, the CDR3 is TGTGCCAGTAGTATTCAGGGCGTGCATAATTCACCCCTCCACTTT. This encodes CASSIQGVHNSPLHF. Full variable domain (missing parts from reference TRBV19 and TRBJ1-6): DGGITQSPKYLFRKEGQNVTLSCEQNLNHDAMYWYRQDPGQGLRLIYYSQIVNDFQKGDIAEGYSVSREKKESFPLTVTSAQKNPTAFYLCASSIQGVHNSPLHFGNGTRLTVT.

The rearrangement links TRBV7-9 to TRBJ2-7; 10 positions match TRBD2. The CDR3 totals 15 residues. V trimming: 4 bases; J trimming: 3 bases; junction bases outside the gene matches: 6. From germline, CDR1 is SEHNR and CDR2 FQNEAQ (reference sequence). The CDR3 DNA sequence: TGTGCCAGCAGCTCCTGGAGCGGGGGGGTCTACGAGCAGTACTTC. It yields the protein CASSSWSGGVYEQYF.

This clone occurred once. The chain links TRBV29-1 to TRBJ2-2; possible D gene TRBD2, 5 bases. The CDR3 contains 13 residues. Germline-derived CDR1 and CDR2 are SQVTM and ANQGSEA. CDR3 sequence: CGSGSLNTGELFF. As DNA, the CDR3 is TGCGGGAGTGGGAGTCTGAACACCGGGGAGCTGTTTTTT.

On this clone itself: The identical CDR3 is also encoded by other nucleotide sequences in the sample. The chain uses TRBV9 and TRBJ2-5; TRBD1 matches 8 bases. Germline CDR1 reads SGDLS; CDR2 reads YYNGEE. V shed 0 bases, J shed 2 bases, and the junction held 12 bases outside the gene matches. The CDR3 consists of 18 residues. The CDR3 is CASSVAPGGGTLQETQYF. The CDR3 DNA sequence: TGTGCCAGCAGCGTAGCACCAGGGGGCGGGACACTTCAAGAGACCCAGTACTTC.

J is TRBJ2-2 and V is TRBV7-2, with D maybe TRBD1 (6 bases). With 6 bases removed from V and 2 bases from J, the gap between germline ends came to 16 bases. Looked up from germline, CDR1 is SGHTA and CDR2 is FQGNSA. CDR3 length: 16 residues. The CDR3 DNA reads TGTGCCAGCAGAAGCGCCGGGACAAGAAACACCGGGGAGCTGTTTTTT. Translating it yields CASRSAGTRNTGELFF.

The V call is TRBV7-6, the J call TRBJ2-7, with a weak D call TRBD2 (5 bases). The V end lost 5 bases, the J end lost 5 bases, and 10 bases lay between the germline ends. The length of the CDR3 is 12 residues. The germline CDR1 and CDR2 sequences are SGHVS and FNYEAQ. The CDR3 DNA reads as TGTGCCAGCAGCCTTAGCGTCCACGAGCAGTACTTC. Its protein is CASSLSVHEQYF.

This chain joins TRBV30 and TRBJ1-1; possible D gene TRBD1, 5 bases. This CDR3 spans 19 amino acids. With 3 bases removed from V and 1 base from J, the gap between germline ends came to 27 bases. From germline, CDR1 is GTSNPN and CDR2 SVGIG (reference sequence). The CDR3: CAWRLNHQGPPRRNTEAFF. For the CDR3, the DNA is TGTGCCTGGAGGCTAAATCACCAGGGTCCGCCCAGGAGGAACACTGAAGCTTTCTTT.

The chain carries TRBV5-4 and TRBJ2-2; D is unresolved. This CDR3 contains 15 residues. Trimming removed 0 bases at V and 0 bases at J, with 6 bases between. In germline, CDR1 is SGHNT, CDR2 YYREEE (reference sequence). The DNA of the CDR3 is TGTGCCAGCAGCTTGGCCGGTTCGAACACCGGGGAGCTGTTTTTT. Protein sequence: CASSLAGSNTGELFF.

The sample holds one count of this clone. This rearrangement joins TRBV29-1 to TRBJ2-1, with D perhaps TRBD1 (6 bases). The CDR3 has 15 amino acids. Germline V gene lookup returns CDR1 SQVTM and CDR2 ANQGSEA. V lost 6 bases, J lost 9 bases, and 24 bases lay in between. As DNA, the CDR3 is TGCAGCGTAGGCCTTCCGGGACACCGGGTTGGTGAGCAGTTCTTC. Translated: CSVGLPGHRVGEQFF.

The chain is built from TRBV7-2 and TRBJ2-5, with 13 nucleotides matching TRBD2. Germline CDR1 SGHTA, CDR2 FQGNSA. V was pared by 5 bases and J by 4 bases, with 7 bases of the junction left unmatched. The CDR3 is made up of 16 amino acids. The CDR3 region is CASSQTSGGLGETQYF. The CDR3 nucleotides read TGTGCCAGCAGCCAGACTAGCGGGGGGCTCGGAGAGACCCAGTACTTC.